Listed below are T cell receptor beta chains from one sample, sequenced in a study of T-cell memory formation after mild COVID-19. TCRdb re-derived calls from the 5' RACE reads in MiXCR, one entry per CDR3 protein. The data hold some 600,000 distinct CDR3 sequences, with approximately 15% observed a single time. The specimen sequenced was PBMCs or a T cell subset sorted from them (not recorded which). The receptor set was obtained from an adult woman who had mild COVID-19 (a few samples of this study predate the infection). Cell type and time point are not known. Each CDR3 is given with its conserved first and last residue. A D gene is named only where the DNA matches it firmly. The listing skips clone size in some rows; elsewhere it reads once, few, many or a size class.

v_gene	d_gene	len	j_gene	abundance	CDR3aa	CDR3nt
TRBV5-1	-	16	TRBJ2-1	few	CASSLGEGTVYNEQFF	TGCGCCAGCAGCTTGGGGGAGGGGACAGTCTACAATGAGCAGTTCTTC
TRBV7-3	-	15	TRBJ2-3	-	CASSLYDGSTDTQYF	TGTGCCAGCAGCTTGTATGACGGTAGCACAGATACGCAGTATTTT
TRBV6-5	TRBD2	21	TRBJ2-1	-	CASSYSRGAGGAGRTYNEQFF	TGTGCCAGCAGTTATTCCCGGGGTGCGGGGGGGGCAGGTCGCACCTACAATGAGCAGTTCTTC
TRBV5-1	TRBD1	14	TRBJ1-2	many	CASSPRQGNYGYTF	TGCGCCAGCAGCCCCCGACAGGGAAACTATGGCTACACCTTC
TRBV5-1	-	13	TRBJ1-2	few	CASSMQANYGYTF	TGCGCCAGCAGCATGCAGGCTAACTATGGCTACACCTTC
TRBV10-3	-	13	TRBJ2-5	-	CAISGGLGETQYF	TGTGCCATCAGTGGGGGGCTGGGGGAGACCCAGTACTTC
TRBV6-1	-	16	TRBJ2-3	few	CASSDPTVASTDTQYF	TGTGCCAGCAGTGATCCCACAGTCGCTAGCACAGATACGCAGTATTTT
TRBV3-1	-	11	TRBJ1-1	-	CASSQKSEAFF	TGTGCCAGCAGCCAAAAGTCTGAAGCTTTCTTT
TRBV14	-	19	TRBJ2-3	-	CASSQGGHRGAKLTDTQYF	TGTGCCAGCAGCCAAGGGGGGCATAGGGGAGCGAAACTCACAGATACGCAGTATTTT
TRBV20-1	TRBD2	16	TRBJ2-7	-	CSAKGLAGVGLHEQYF	TGCAGTGCTAAGGGACTAGCGGGAGTGGGTCTCCACGAGCAGTACTTC
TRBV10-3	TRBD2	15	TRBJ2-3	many	CAISELAGTTDTQYF	TGTGCCATCAGTGAACTAGCGGGGACCACAGATACGCAGTATTTT
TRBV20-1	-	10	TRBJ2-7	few	CSAQVYEQYF	TGCAGTGCCCAGGTCTACGAGCAGTACTTC
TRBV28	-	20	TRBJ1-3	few	CASSLWEVVRGSGSGNTIYF	TGTGCCAGCAGTTTATGGGAGGTGGTGCGGGGGAGCGGGTCTGGAAACACCATATATTTT
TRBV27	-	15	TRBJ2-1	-	CASSTRQVRADEQFF	TGTGCCAGCAGTACACGACAGGTTCGGGCCGATGAGCAGTTCTTC
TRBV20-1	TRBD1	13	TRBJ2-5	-	CSAPGQGSETQYF	TGCAGTGCGCCGGGACAGGGGTCAGAGACCCAGTACTTC
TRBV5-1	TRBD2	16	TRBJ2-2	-	CASSLAGTRSTGELFF	TGCGCCAGCAGCTTGGCCGGGACTAGAAGCACCGGGGAGCTGTTTTTT
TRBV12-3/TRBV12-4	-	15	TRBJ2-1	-	CASSQKGLGGDEQFF	TGTGCCAGCAGCCAGAAGGGACTAGGGGGCGATGAGCAGTTCTTC
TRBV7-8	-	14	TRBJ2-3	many	CASSYRATGYTQYF	TGTGCCAGCAGCTACCGGGCCACAGGGTATACGCAGTATTTT